Detailed here is one T cell receptor (beta chain). Its antigen remains unidentified. The sample comes from a study of breast tumors, draining lymph nodes, adjacent tissues. V shed 2 bases, J shed 1 base, and the junction held 3 bases outside the gene matches. Germline lookup yields CDR1 SNHLY and CDR2 FYNNEI. This CDR3 is built from 15 residues. Breast cancer patients provided tissue from their axillary draining lymph nodes. Study results and limitations: Tumor repertoires ranked between lymph nodes and nontumor tissue in diversity, with V and J gene preferences. Data fit most tumor T cells coming from lymph node, expanding in tumor. Luminal-like breast cancer showed significantly greater tumor-nontumor repertoire similarity than basal-like breast cancer did.

One entry per CDR3 protein results from TCRdb running MiXCR on the multiplex PCR reads. The sample records a few hundred thousand distinct CDR3 sequences, around 34% being singletons. Sequencing was carried out using axillary lymph node tissue. The chain links TRBV2 to TRBJ2-7; 9 bases are shared with TRBD2. This clonotype was obtained from a female donor with breast cancer. Some clones in this sample may be carry-over from other donors' samples. CDR3 in amino acids: CASSESGRPSYEQYF. The DNA for the CDR3 is TGTGCCAGCAGTGAAAGCGGGAGGCCATCCTACGAGCAGTACTTC.